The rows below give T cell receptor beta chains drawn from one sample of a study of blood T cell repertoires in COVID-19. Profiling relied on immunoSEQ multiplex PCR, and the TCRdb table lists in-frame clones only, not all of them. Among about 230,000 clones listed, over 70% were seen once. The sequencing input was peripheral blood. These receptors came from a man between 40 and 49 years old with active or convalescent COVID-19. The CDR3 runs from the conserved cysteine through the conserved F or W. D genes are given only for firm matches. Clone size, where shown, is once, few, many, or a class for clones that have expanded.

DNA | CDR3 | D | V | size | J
TGTGCCAGCAGCACCCTAGGGAGAGAAGAGACCCAGTACTTC | CASSTLGREETQYF | - | TRBV7-2 | - | TRBJ2-5
TGCGCCAGCAGCCTAGGACTAGCGGGGTCGGGGGAGACCCAGTACTTC | CASSLGLAGSGETQYF | TRBD2 | TRBV5-1 | - | TRBJ2-5
TGTGCCAGCAGCCTAGACGACTATGGCTACACCTTC | CASSLDDYGYTF | - | TRBV5-4 | - | TRBJ1-2
TGTGCCACCAGTGACCCCGGACAGGAAGCTTTCTTT | CATSDPGQEAFF | - | TRBV24-1 | once | TRBJ1-1
TGTGCCAGCAGCTTCGGTGGAGTAATGAAAAAACTGTTTTTT | CASSFGGVMKKLFF | - | TRBV7-2 | few | TRBJ1-4
TGTGCCAGCAGTCAGGGGGCGGAGACCCAGTACTTC | CASSQGAETQYF | TRBD1 | TRBV12-3/TRBV12-4 | - | TRBJ2-5
TGTGCCAGCAGCTTAGTGCTAGCTCTGAGCTCCTACAATGAGCAGTTCTTC | CASSLVLALSSYNEQFF | - | TRBV11-2 | few | TRBJ2-1
TGTGCCTGGAGTGGAGGGGGGGCGCGGTCTGGAGAAAAACTGTTTTTT | CAWSGGGARSGEKLFF | - | TRBV30 | once | TRBJ1-4
TGTGCCAGCAGCGGACGACAGAGCTCCTACAATGAGCAGTTCTTC | CASSGRQSSYNEQFF | - | TRBV7-9 | - | TRBJ2-1
TGTGCCACCAGTCCTGGTCTGGGGATAGGGGGGGCCGGAAATGAGCAGTTCTTC | CATSPGLGIGGAGNEQFF | - | TRBV24-1 | - | TRBJ2-1
TGTGCCAGCAGTCCCGCACCCACAGGGGTAACTGGAAACACCATATATTTT | CASSPAPTGVTGNTIYF | TRBD1 | TRBV9 | - | TRBJ1-3
TGCGCCAGCCACCGGGCCGGGGGCAATCAGCCCCAGCATTTT | CASHRAGGNQPQHF | - | TRBV4-1 | - | TRBJ1-5
TGTGCCAGCAGCCTGGACATCCTGAACACTGAAGCTTTCTTT | CASSLDILNTEAFF | - | TRBV3-1/TRBV3-2 | - | TRBJ1-1
TGCGCCAGCAGCTTGGAATGGGCTAGCGGGAGTGGTGAGCAGTTCTTC | CASSLEWASGSGEQFF | TRBD2 | TRBV5-1 | - | TRBJ2-1
TGTGCCAGCAGCCCGACAGGGTTTCAGCCCCAGCATTTT | CASSPTGFQPQHF | TRBD1 | TRBV5-5 | - | TRBJ1-5
TGTGCCTGGAGTGTGGGGAGTCTCTATGGCTACACCTTC | CAWSVGSLYGYTF | - | TRBV30 | - | TRBJ1-2
TGTGCTAGTGGACGACAGGTCAGGCAGCCCCAGCATTTT | CASGRQVRQPQHF | - | TRBV12-5 | - | TRBJ1-5
TGTGCCACCAGCAGTCAGGGCTACGAGCAGTACTTC | CATSSQGYEQYF | - | TRBV24-1 | - | TRBJ2-7
TGTGCCAGCAGTTTTAGCGGGAGGGCCACGTTCTTC | CASSFSGRATFF | TRBD2 | TRBV6-5 | - | TRBJ2-1
TGTGCCAGCAGTGAATCTGGCAGGATCATCTATGGCTACACCTTC | CASSESGRIIYGYTF | - | TRBV25-1 | - | TRBJ1-2
TGTGCCAGCAGCTTAGGACAGGGAGGTCAGCCCCAGCATTTT | CASSLGQGGQPQHF | TRBD1 | TRBV7-9 | - | TRBJ1-5
TGTGCCAGCAGCCTGAGGGGGCAGGGGGCATTCTACGAGCAGTACTTC | CASSLRGQGAFYEQYF | TRBD1 | TRBV7-2 | - | TRBJ2-7
TGCGCCAGCAGGCTAGGGACAGCAAATTCACCCCTCCACTTT | CASRLGTANSPLHF | TRBD1 | TRBV4-1 | - | TRBJ1-6
TGTGCCAGCAGCCAAACAGGGGGCCTGGGTAATACTGAAGCTTTCTTT | CASSQTGGLGNTEAFF | TRBD1 | TRBV3-1/TRBV3-2 | few | TRBJ1-1
TGTGCCAGTAGTATAGAGAACGACAGGGGGACGGGGACCCAGTACTTC | CASSIENDRGTGTQYF | TRBD1 | TRBV19 | few | TRBJ2-5
TGTGCCATCAGTGGGGGAGCGAACACTGAAGCTTTCTTT | CAISGGANTEAFF | - | TRBV10-3 | - | TRBJ1-1
TGCGCCAGCAGGCCCGGGAAAGGTTTTCATCAGCCCCAGCATTTT | CASRPGKGFHQPQHF | - | TRBV4-1 | once | TRBJ1-5
TGTGCCAGCAGTTTATGGGGCGGTGGGACAGCCCAAGAGACCCAGTACTTC | CASSLWGGGTAQETQYF | TRBD1 | TRBV28 | - | TRBJ2-5
TGTGCCAGCTCTCCGGGGCTAGCGGGGGGCATTAACACAGATACGCAGTATTTT | CASSPGLAGGINTDTQYF | TRBD2 | TRBV18 | - | TRBJ2-3
TGTGCCACCATCAAGCACCACTCGACAGGGTTCAGCAATCAGCCCCAGCATTTT | CATIKHHSTGFSNQPQHF | TRBD1 | TRBV24-1 | few | TRBJ1-5
TGTGCCAGCACCGTGGGGCAGGACTACGAGCAGTACTTC | CASTVGQDYEQYF | - | TRBV6-6 | - | TRBJ2-7
TGTGCCAGCAGTTTCCAGGGGACGGGAGATACGCAGTATTTT | CASSFQGTGDTQYF | - | TRBV6-5 | - | TRBJ2-3
TGTGCCAGCAGTGAAAGTTTGACAGAGGATAATGAAAAACTGTTTTTT | CASSESLTEDNEKLFF | - | TRBV25-1 | - | TRBJ1-4
TGTGCCAGCAGAGCCGGTTTCAATCAGCCCCAGCATTTT | CASRAGFNQPQHF | - | TRBV6-5 | few | TRBJ1-5
TGTGCCAGCAGCCCACAACCAGGGGGGAACACTGAAGCTTTCTTT | CASSPQPGGNTEAFF | TRBD1 | TRBV7-3 | - | TRBJ1-1
TGTGCCAGTGCCGGGGACAGGCCCATTTTGGGGGAGCTGTTTTTT | CASAGDRPILGELFF | TRBD1 | TRBV19 | - | TRBJ2-2
TGTGCCAGCACTCCATGGGGCACGAACACTGAAGCTTTCTTT | CASTPWGTNTEAFF | - | TRBV2 | - | TRBJ1-1
TGCGCCAGCAGCACAGACAGGGTGCAAGGGGGCTACACCTTC | CASSTDRVQGGYTF | TRBD1 | TRBV5-1 | - | TRBJ1-2
TGTGCCAGCAGCTTAGGAGTTGGCAGGAAATATGGCTACACCTTC | CASSLGVGRKYGYTF | - | TRBV7-8 | - | TRBJ1-2
TGCGCCAGCAGCCAAGGGGGCGTGCGGGGTTCCCCCTACGAGCAGTACTTC | CASSQGGVRGSPYEQYF | - | TRBV4-1 | - | TRBJ2-7
TGTGCCAGCAGTTACGTGAAACAGGGGATTGAGCCCCAGCATTTT | CASSYVKQGIEPQHF | TRBD1 | TRBV6-2/TRBV6-3 | - | TRBJ1-5
TGTGCCAGTAGTATGCCACCGACTCGAACTAACTATGGCTACACCTTC | CASSMPPTRTNYGYTF | - | TRBV19 | - | TRBJ1-2
TGTGCCAGCAGTGCCAATACCGGGACATTGAGTTCACCCCTCCACTTT | CASSANTGTLSSPLHF | - | TRBV25-1 | - | TRBJ1-6
TGTGCCAGTAGTATAGGACTAGCGGGGGGGCAGAATGAGCAGTTCTTC | CASSIGLAGGQNEQFF | TRBD2 | TRBV19 | - | TRBJ2-1
TGTGCCAGCAGTAGCAGGGGAGGGAATCAGCCCCAGCATTTT | CASSSRGGNQPQHF | - | TRBV6-6 | once | TRBJ1-5
TGCGCCAGCAGCCGGTCAGGGGTCTACAATGAGCAGTTCTTC | CASSRSGVYNEQFF | - | TRBV4-1 | - | TRBJ2-1
TGTGCCAGTAGTGAAAACGCGGGAGCCACCGGGGAGCTGTTTTTT | CASSENAGATGELFF | TRBD2 | TRBV19 | once | TRBJ2-2
TGCGCCAGCAGCTTGGAATCATTAGCCAATGAGCAGTTCTTC | CASSLESLANEQFF | - | TRBV5-1 | few | TRBJ2-1
TGTGCCAGCACAGGGGCTTATGGAAACACCATATATTTT | CASTGAYGNTIYF | TRBD1 | TRBV19 | - | TRBJ1-3
TGTGCCAGCTCACCTAACCTCCGGGGGAACACTGAAGCTTTCTTT | CASSPNLRGNTEAFF | - | TRBV18 | - | TRBJ1-1
TGTGCCAGCAGCCCAGGACAGTTCTACGAGCAGTACTTC | CASSPGQFYEQYF | - | TRBV7-9 | - | TRBJ2-7